The 21 T cell receptor beta chains in this list originate from one sample, sequenced in a study of shared clonotypes between healthy human individuals. Produced via immunoSEQ multiplex PCR; TCRdb's table is partial and in-frame only. This repertoire shows about 1 million clones, approximately 70% found once; its top ten account for over 1.3%. Sequenced sample: memory CD4+ T cells sorted from blood. Subset reported: CD45RA-negative fraction. All receptors derive from a man between 18 and 35 years old in good health.

The J gene is TRBJ2-3, the V gene TRBV7-2, with 8 nucleotides matching TRBD2. The CDR3 sequence is 15 residues long. Trimming removed 7 bases from V and 5 bases from J; junction bases left unmatched: 11. Looked up from germline, CDR1 is SGHTA and CDR2 is FQGNSA. The CDR3 DNA sequence: TGTGCCAGCACCGGGAGGGGGAGAAGTGGAGATACGCAGTATTTT. Protein: CASTGRGRSGDTQYF.

The chain carries TRBV9 and TRBJ1-6; unclear D gene. Germline CDR1 is SGDLS and CDR2 is YYNGEE. V was pared by 0 bases and J by 5 bases, with 9 bases between. This CDR3 spans 15 amino acids. The CDR3: CASSVGAGHNSPLHF. CDR3 coding DNA: TGTGCCAGCAGCGTAGGGGCAGGACATAATTCACCCCTCCACTTT.

V usage is TRBV7-2 and J usage is TRBJ2-3; possibly TRBD2 for D (6 bases). The CDR3 runs to 14 residues. CDR1 and CDR2 from the germline V gene are SGHTA and FQGNSA. V was clipped by 3 bases and J by 2 bases, with 9 bases between them. This chain's CDR3 is CASSFGGNTDTQYF. The CDR3 nucleotides are TGTGCCAGCAGCTTCGGCGGGAACACAGATACGCAGTATTTT. The full variable domain, its missing parts supplied by reference TRBV7-2 and TRBJ2-3, is GAGVSQSPSNKVTEKGKDVELRCDPISGHTALYWYRQSLGQGLEFLIYFQGNSAPDKSGLPSDRFSAERTGGSVSTLTIQRTQQEDSAVYLCASSFGGNTDTQYFGPGTRLTVL.

V and J are TRBV2 and TRBJ2-6; TRBD1 or TRBD2 may be the D gene (5 bases each). Germline loops: CDR1 SNHLY, CDR2 FYNNEI. CDR3 length equals 17 residues. Trimming took 4 bases from V and 0 from J, leaving 13 bases between them. CDR3 bases: TGTGCCAGCAGTGCTGGGACCGGAAGCTCTGGGGCCAACGTCCTGACTTTC. This codes for CASSAGTGSSGANVLTF.

Concerning this clone: A far larger clone is one nucleotide away, so this likely arose from a read error. This sequence joins TRBV30 and TRBJ1-2, with TRBD1 matching over 8 bases. CDR3 length: 16 amino acids. The germline V gene has CDR1 GTSNPN and CDR2 SVGIG (reference sequence). Germline trimming cut 8 bases from V and 8 bases from J; bases unmatched to any gene: 22. The CDR3 bases are TGTGCCCTACAGAGGACAGGGAGCAGGAGTGGATGGGGCTACACCTTC. Translated: CALQRTGSRSGWGYTF. Together with reference TRBV30 and TRBJ1-2, the CDR3 gives the full variable domain: SQTIHQWPATLVQPVGSPLSLECTVEGTSNPNLYWYRQAAGRGLQLLFYSVGIGQISSEVPQNLSASRPQDRQFILSSKKLLLSDSGFYLCALQRTGSRSGWGYTFGSGTRLTVV.

V and J are TRBV29-1 and TRBJ2-2, with a tentative D call TRBD1 (5 bases). In germline, CDR1 is SQVTM, CDR2 ANQGSEA. Trimming shortened V by 3 bases and J by 4 bases, and 9 bases separated the two germline ends. The CDR3 has 13 residues. The CDR3: CSVDRQSTGELFF. The DNA for the CDR3 is TGCAGCGTTGACAGACAGAGCACCGGGGAGCTGTTTTTT.

V gene TRBV7-8 combines with J gene TRBJ2-7; D is possibly TRBD2 (5 bases). Between the trimmed V and J ends, which lost 1 base and 4 bases, there was a span of 11 bases. In germline, CDR1 is SGHVS, CDR2 FQNEAQ. The CDR3 totals 14 residues. The DNA of the CDR3 is TGTGCCAGCAGCTTAGTTCCGGGAACGTACGAGCAGTACTTC. It yields the protein CASSLVPGTYEQYF.

On this clone: Its ends do not fully match the called genes, so a read error is possible. The chain couples TRBV7-7 to TRBJ2-1, with TRBD1 matching over 10 bases. CDR1 and CDR2 (germline): SSHAT, FNYEAQ (reference sequence). This CDR3 spans 15 amino acids. The CDR3 sequence is CASSPGTGVNNEQFF. CDR3 sequence (DNA): TGTGCTAGCAGCCCCGGGACAGGGGTCAACAATGAGCAGTTCTTC.

The CDR3 coding sequence is TGTGCCTGGGGCGGGGGTTACAATCAGCCCCAGCATTTT. Its protein is CAWGGGYNQPQHF. This chain joins TRBV30 and TRBJ1-5, with D maybe TRBD1 (5 bases). Trimming took 5 bases from V and 3 from J, leaving 11 bases between them. The germline CDR1 and CDR2 sequences are GTSNPN and SVGIG (reference sequence). There are 13 residues in the CDR3.

The chain uses TRBV15 and TRBJ2-1; possibly TRBD1 or TRBD2 for D (7 bases each). The CDR3 sequence is 15 residues long. The germline V gene has CDR1 LNHNV and CDR2 YYDKDF (reference sequence). The germline V and J ends were trimmed by 3 bases and 8 bases, with 17 bases remaining between them. For the CDR3, the DNA is TGTGCCACCAGCAGGGCAGGGGGAGGGGTCGATGAGCAGTTCTTC. This translates into CATSRAGGGVDEQFF.

J is TRBJ2-1 and V is TRBV9, with no clear D. The length of the CDR3 is 16 residues. The germline V and J ends were trimmed by 4 bases and 5 bases, with 19 bases remaining between them. CDR1 and CDR2 from the germline V gene are SGDLS and YYNGEE. The CDR3 protein is CASSPHPQAVHNEQFF. The CDR3 DNA reads TGTGCCAGCAGCCCCCATCCTCAGGCTGTCCACAATGAGCAGTTCTTC.

The rearrangement links TRBV30 to TRBJ1-1, with TRBD1 matching over 8 bases. Trimming took 3 bases from V and 3 from J; bases not matched to a gene: 3. The germline CDR1 and CDR2 sequences are GTSNPN and SVGIG (reference sequence). The CDR3 is 13 residues long. CDR3 in amino acids: CAWRTGVYTEAFF. CDR3 nucleotide sequence: TGTGCCTGGAGGACAGGGGTCTACACTGAAGCTTTCTTT.

This chain links TRBV5-4 with TRBJ2-3; D perhaps matches TRBD1 (6 bases). CDR3 length: 14 amino acids. V lost 2 bases and J lost 4, with 11 bases in between. Germline V gives CDR1 SGHNT, CDR2 YYREEE (reference sequence). The CDR3, as DNA: TGTGCCAGCAGCTTCTCACAGGGTTCAGATACGCAGTATTTT. Its translation: CASSFSQGSDTQYF. The entire variable domain, with the rest obtained from reference TRBV5-4 and TRBJ2-3, is as follows: ETGVTQSPTHLIKTRGQQVTLRCSSQSGHNTVSWYQQALGQGPQFIFQYYREEENGRGNFPPRFSGLQFPNYSSELNVNALELDDSALYLCASSFSQGSDTQYFGPGTRLTVL.

The chain joins TRBV5-5 to TRBJ2-1; D is undetermined. From germline, CDR1 is SGHKS and CDR2 YYEKEE (reference sequence). V lost 4 bases to trimming and J lost 6 bases, with 14 bases between them. The CDR3 is 14 residues long. The CDR3 reads CASSHIRYFNEQFF. As DNA, the CDR3 is TGTGCCAGCAGCCATATAAGGTACTTCAATGAGCAGTTCTTC.

The table lists this clone with a count of one. This chain links TRBV5-1 with TRBJ2-6; unclear D gene. The CDR3 spans 16 residues. V was clipped by 6 bases and J by 2 bases, with 15 bases between them. CDR1 is SGHRS, CDR2 YFSETQ, per germline. The CDR3 coding sequence is TGCGCCAGCACCCCGCTGACGGGCGCTGGGGCCAACGTCCTGACTTTC. Translated, it gives CASTPLTGAGANVLTF.

The count of this clone is one. The chain employs TRBV14 and TRBJ2-7; 7 bases agree with TRBD1. V dropped 1 base and J dropped 4; count of bases not matched to a gene: 4. Germline CDR1 and CDR2: SGHDN and FVKESK. The CDR3 is 14 residues long. This chain's CDR3 is CASSQAGQPYEQYF. The CDR3 DNA reads TGTGCCAGCAGCCAAGCGGGACAGCCATACGAGCAGTACTTC.

The rearrangement joins TRBV30 to TRBJ1-5; unclear D gene. V lost 3 bases, J lost 0 bases, and 9 bases lay in between. Germline-derived CDR1 and CDR2 are GTSNPN and SVGIG (reference sequence). This CDR3 comprises 14 residues. The CDR3 bases are TGTGCCTGGAGCCTTCTAATTAGCAATCAGCCCCAGCATTTT. Its protein is CAWSLLISNQPQHF.

Concerning this clone: One end of the junction does not line up with germline, which may come from a read error. This sequence joins TRBV7-7 and TRBJ2-1; no clear D. Looked up from germline, CDR1 is SSHAT and CDR2 is FNYEAQ (reference sequence). CDR3 length: 13 residues. The CDR3 loop reads CASSVDLWNEQFF. CDR3 DNA: TGTGCTAGCAGCGTAGACTTATGGAATGAGCAGTTCTTC.

Worth noting for this clone: In the same sample, other DNA sequences code for this CDR3. The chain joins TRBV19 to TRBJ1-2; 8 bases align to TRBD1. CDR3 length equals 13 residues. The junction had 3 bases not matched to a gene; V was cut back by 8 bases and J by 1 base. The V gene's germline CDR1 is LNHDA and CDR2 SQIVND (reference sequence). CDR3 loop: CASSRGLNYGYTF. The CDR3 DNA reads TGTGCCAGTTCCAGGGGGCTTAACTATGGCTACACCTTC. The complete variable domain, with remaining parts taken from reference TRBV19 and TRBJ1-2, reads DGGITQSPKYLFRKEGQNVTLSCEQNLNHDAMYWYRQDPGQGLRLIYYSQIVNDFQKGDIAEGYSVSREKKESFPLTVTSAQKNPTAFYLCASSRGLNYGYTFGSGTRLTVV.

The rearrangement links TRBV5-5 to TRBJ1-1, with no clear D. The length of the CDR3 is 15 residues. V was clipped by 0 bases and J by 1 base, with 10 bases between them. Looked up from germline, CDR1 is SGHKS and CDR2 is YYEKEE (reference sequence). This CDR3 reads CASSLEGIPNTEAFF. CDR3 in DNA: TGTGCCAGCAGCTTGGAAGGGATTCCGAACACTGAAGCTTTCTTT.

This chain uses TRBV14 with TRBJ1-2, with unresolved D. Trimming took off 7 bases at V and 8 bases at J, with 17 bases between the two ends. The CDR3 is 13 residues long. Germline loops: CDR1 SGHDN, CDR2 FVKESK. The CDR3 protein is CASNPGGRGGYTF. In DNA form, the CDR3 reads TGTGCCAGCAACCCGGGAGGGCGCGGGGGCTACACCTTC.